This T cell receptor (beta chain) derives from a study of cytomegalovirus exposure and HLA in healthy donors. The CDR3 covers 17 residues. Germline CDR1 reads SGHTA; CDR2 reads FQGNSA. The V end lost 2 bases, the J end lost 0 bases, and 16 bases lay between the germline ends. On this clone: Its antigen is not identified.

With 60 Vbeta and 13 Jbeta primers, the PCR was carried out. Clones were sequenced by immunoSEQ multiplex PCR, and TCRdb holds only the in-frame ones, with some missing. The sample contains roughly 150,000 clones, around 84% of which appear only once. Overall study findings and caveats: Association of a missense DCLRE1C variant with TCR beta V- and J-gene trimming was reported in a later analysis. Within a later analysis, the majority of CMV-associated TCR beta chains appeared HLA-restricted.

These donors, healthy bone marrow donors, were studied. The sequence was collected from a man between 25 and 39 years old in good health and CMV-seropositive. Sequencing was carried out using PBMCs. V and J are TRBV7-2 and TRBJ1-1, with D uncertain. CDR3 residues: CASSLRESWVLNTEAFF. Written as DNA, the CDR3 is TGTGCCAGCAGCTTAAGGGAGTCCTGGGTTTTGAACACTGAAGCTTTCTTT.